This TCR beta chain was documented in a study of blood T cell repertoires in COVID-19. In the study overall: Sources were T cells, B-cell-depleted T cells, or PBMCs; the material itself was cDNA or gDNA.

Germline V gene lookup returns CDR1 SNHLY and CDR2 FYNNEI. Germline trimming cut 6 bases from V and 1 base from J; bases unmatched to any gene: 2. The CDR3 spans 13 residues. Libraries were prepared by immunoSEQ multiplex PCR; TCRdb keeps only in-frame clonotypes and omits some of them. The table records 35,000 to 50,000 clones, around 90% of them present only once. The sequence was obtained from a man aged 50 to 59 with active COVID-19. V usage is TRBV2 and J usage is TRBJ2-5; 7 nucleotides align to TRBD1. Sequenced: peripheral blood. This CDR3 is CASRGTVQETQYF. DNA of the CDR3: TGTGCCAGCAGGGGGACAGTCCAAGAGACCCAGTACTTC.